Listed below are T cell receptor beta chains from one sample, sequenced in a study of T cells in Graves' hyperthyroidism and ophthalmopathy. TCRdb reanalysed the multiplex PCR reads using MiXCR and keeps one entry per CDR3 protein. Of 600,000 or so distinct CDR3 sequences listed, 15% to 20% are singletons. The sequenced sample consisted of blood. The receptors shown here come from a woman in her 30s with Graves' hyperthyroidism. CDR3s include the opening cysteine and the closing phenylalanine or tryptophan.

V gene,J gene,CDR3 protein
TRBV9,TRBJ2-7,CASSEGGLAGDEQYF
TRBV5-1,TRBJ2-2,CASSRLQGSNTGELFF
TRBV19,TRBJ2-1,CASSIAEAEQFF
TRBV2,TRBJ1-3,CATHRSQGNTIYF
TRBV11-2,TRBJ2-7,CASSLLAVSYEQYF
TRBV13,TRBJ2-1,CASSWRPGGNEQFF
TRBV7-3,TRBJ2-1,CASSPTRLRYNEQFF
TRBV30,TRBJ2-1,CAWSASLTSLSYNEQFF
TRBV6-5,TRBJ2-2,CASSWTGGAGELFF
TRBV5-6,TRBJ1-4,CASSLPGPVGKLFF
TRBV6-1,TRBJ2-3,CASSAGTGWADTQYF
TRBV7-9,TRBJ2-5,CASSLKRQETQYF
TRBV7-2,TRBJ2-1,CASSPLIQGAIYNEQFF
TRBV5-1,TRBJ2-5,CASLRRGGETQYF
TRBV7-9,TRBJ2-2,CASRALAGSTGELFF
TRBV5-1,TRBJ2-2,CASSLAEATGTGNTGELFF
TRBV20-1,TRBJ2-4,CSARGLKGARGKNIQYF
TRBV5-8,TRBJ1-2,CASSRKTDSGRGGYTF
TRBV6-6,TRBJ1-5,CASSYEGTQPQHF
TRBV10-1,TRBJ2-1,CASSDSFSGRGGEQFF
TRBV16,TRBJ2-7,CASSPRGIAYEQYF
TRBV19,TRBJ1-2,CASSSYLRPELPISSNYGYTF
TRBV2,TRBJ1-1,CASSRDRGGTEAFF
TRBV11-2,TRBJ2-1,CASSSLLGGEGEQFF
TRBV20-1,TRBJ2-1,CSAGSTSGRAYNEQFF
TRBV6-2/TRBV6-3,TRBJ2-7,CASRTTGVYEQYF
TRBV12-3/TRBV12-4,TRBJ1-1,CASRQGITEAFF
TRBV10-1,TRBJ2-1,CASSETIPRVYNEQFF
TRBV6-1,TRBJ1-1,CASSVIFGGTEAFF
TRBV12-3/TRBV12-4,TRBJ2-1,CASPPSGSILPGDEQFF
TRBV24-1,TRBJ1-2,CATSDPTPSGSPNYGYTF
TRBV2,TRBJ2-7,CASRAGTGTYEQYF
TRBV11-1,TRBJ2-7,CASSFSDPYEQYF
TRBV3-1,TRBJ2-1,CASSQPGTGDLSGSRSYNEQFF
TRBV7-2,TRBJ2-4,CASSLDGGVGNIQYF
TRBV6-2/TRBV6-3,TRBJ1-3,CADKPGATGNTIYF
TRBV20-1,TRBJ2-4,CSAREGAAKNIQYF
TRBV20-1,TRBJ1-3,CSASTDLTSSGNTIYF
TRBV28,TRBJ2-2,CASSLAHGELFF
TRBV28,TRBJ2-7,CASSLEAWGSEQYF
TRBV28,TRBJ2-7,CASSLTSRGYEQYF
TRBV5-6,TRBJ2-5,CASSLGPPGGTQYF
TRBV11-2,TRBJ2-3,CASSLRGGRGTDTQYF
TRBV7-8,TRBJ1-1,CASSLGPNTETFF
TRBV7-7,TRBJ2-6,CASSLAPGAGANVLTF